This TCR beta chain was sequenced during a study of blood T cell repertoires in COVID-19. Produced via immunoSEQ multiplex PCR; TCRdb's table is partial and in-frame only. The table has 400,000 to 500,000 clones, around nine tenths seen once; the top ten hold roughly 1.4%. Assignments of participants to cohorts depended upon their own reported clinical history. Those designated as exposed participants met a COVID-19 case within 2 weeks before study entry. The germline V gene encodes CDR1 MNHEY and CDR2 SVGAGI. Trimming removed 3 bases at V and 9 bases at J, with 6 bases between. The CDR3 extends over 12 amino acids.

The TCR was taken from a woman aged 18-29 years who had been exposed to COVID-19. The sequencing input was PBMCs or T cells enriched from blood (not recorded which). This sequence joins TRBV6-5 and TRBJ1-6; D unresolved. The CDR3 sequence is CASSYEGSPLHF. In DNA, the CDR3 is TGTGCCAGCAGTTATGAGGGTTCACCCCTCCACTTT.